This T cell receptor beta chain is drawn from a study of tumor-infiltrating lymphocytes in localized non-small cell lung cancer. Study-wide context: Resected tumor was paired with non-adjacent uninvolved lung from the same patient. Study-wide findings and caveats: Available tissue quantity limited TCR sequencing to a patient subset.

Germline V gene data show CDR1 as SQVTM and CDR2 as ANQGSEA. V lost 1 base, J lost 0 bases, and 28 bases stayed unmatched. CDR3 length: 23 residues. In the case of this clone: Its cognate antigen is unknown.

Produced via immunoSEQ multiplex PCR; TCRdb's table is partial and in-frame only. This repertoire shows some 14,000 clones, under 70% found once; its top ten account for 22%. This TCR was sampled from a human donor with non-small cell lung cancer. The chain couples TRBV29-1 to TRBJ2-5; 8 bases agree with TRBD1. Specimen: uninvolved lung tissue not adjacent to the tumor. Here the CDR3 DNA reads TGCAGCGTTGAAGGAGGACAGGGTAATTCCGACTCCTTTTTTGATAGGTACCAAGAGACCCAGTACTTC. Translated, it gives CSVEGGQGNSDSFFDRYQETQYF.